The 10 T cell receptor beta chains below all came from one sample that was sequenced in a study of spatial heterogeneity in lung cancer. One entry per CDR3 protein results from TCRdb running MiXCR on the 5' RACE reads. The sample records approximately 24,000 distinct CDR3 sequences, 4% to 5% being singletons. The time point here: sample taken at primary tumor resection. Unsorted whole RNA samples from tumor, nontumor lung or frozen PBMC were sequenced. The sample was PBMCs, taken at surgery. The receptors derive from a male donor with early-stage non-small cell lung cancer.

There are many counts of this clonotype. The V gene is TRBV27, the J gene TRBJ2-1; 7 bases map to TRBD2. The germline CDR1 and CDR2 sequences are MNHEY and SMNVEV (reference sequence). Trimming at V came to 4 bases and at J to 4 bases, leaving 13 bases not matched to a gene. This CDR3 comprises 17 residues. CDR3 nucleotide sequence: TGTGCCAGCAGTTACACCGCCGGGACTACGCCTTACAATGAGCAGTTCTTC. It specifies CASSYTAGTTPYNEQFF.

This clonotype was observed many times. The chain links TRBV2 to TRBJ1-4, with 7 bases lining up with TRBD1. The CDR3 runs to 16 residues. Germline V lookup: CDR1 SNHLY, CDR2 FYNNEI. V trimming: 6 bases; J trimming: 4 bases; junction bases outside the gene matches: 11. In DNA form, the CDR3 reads TGTGCCAGCAGGCGACAGGGAGAGGTTGTTAATGAAAAACTGTTTTTT. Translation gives CASRRQGEVVNEKLFF.

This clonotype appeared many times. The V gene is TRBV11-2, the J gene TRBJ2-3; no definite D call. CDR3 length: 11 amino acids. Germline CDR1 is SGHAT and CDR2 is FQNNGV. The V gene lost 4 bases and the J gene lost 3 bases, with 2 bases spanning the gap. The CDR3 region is CASSSTDTQYF. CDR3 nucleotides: TGTGCCAGCAGCTCTACAGATACGCAGTATTTT. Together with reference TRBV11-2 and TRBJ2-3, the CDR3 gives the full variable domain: EAGVAQSPRYKIIEKRQSVAFWCNPISGHATLYWYQQILGQGPKLLIQFQNNGVVDDSQLPKDRFSAERLKGVDSTLKIQPAKLEDSAVYLCASSSTDTQYFGPGTRLTVL.

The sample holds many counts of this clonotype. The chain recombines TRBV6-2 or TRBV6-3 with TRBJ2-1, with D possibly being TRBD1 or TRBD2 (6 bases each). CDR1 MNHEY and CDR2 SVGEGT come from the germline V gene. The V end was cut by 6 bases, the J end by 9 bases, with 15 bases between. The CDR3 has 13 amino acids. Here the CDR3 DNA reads TGTGCCAGCAGCCTAGGGGGGAGGAGTGAGCAGTTCTTC. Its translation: CASSLGGRSEQFF.

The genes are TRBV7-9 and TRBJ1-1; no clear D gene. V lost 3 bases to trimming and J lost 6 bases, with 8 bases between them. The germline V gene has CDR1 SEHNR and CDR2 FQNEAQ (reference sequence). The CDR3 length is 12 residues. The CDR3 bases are TGTGCCAGCAGCTTTCAAGGGCCTGAAGCTTTCTTT. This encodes CASSFQGPEAFF.

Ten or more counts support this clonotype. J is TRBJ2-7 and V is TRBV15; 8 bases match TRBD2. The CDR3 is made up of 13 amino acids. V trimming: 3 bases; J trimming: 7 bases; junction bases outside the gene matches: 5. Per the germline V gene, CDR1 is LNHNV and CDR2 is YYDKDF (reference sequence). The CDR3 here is CATSSGGGLEQYF. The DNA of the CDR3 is TGTGCCACCAGCAGCGGCGGGGGGTTGGAGCAGTACTTC.

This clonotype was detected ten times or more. CDR3 bases: TGTGCCAGCAGCTCGACTAGCGGGATATCTGATGAGCAGTTCTTC. It yields the protein CASSSTSGISDEQFF. This rearrangement joins TRBV11-2 to TRBJ2-1; 11 bases map to TRBD2. This CDR3 has 15 residues. Trimming removed 4 bases from V and 8 bases from J; junction bases left unmatched: 7. CDR1 and CDR2 (germline): SGHAT, FQNNGV.

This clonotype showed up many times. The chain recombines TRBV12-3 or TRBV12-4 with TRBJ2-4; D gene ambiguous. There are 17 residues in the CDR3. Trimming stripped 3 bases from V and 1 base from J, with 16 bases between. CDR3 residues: CASSFNAHQLAKNIQYF. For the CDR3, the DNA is TGTGCCAGCAGTTTCAACGCCCACCAGCTGGCCAAAAACATTCAGTACTTC.

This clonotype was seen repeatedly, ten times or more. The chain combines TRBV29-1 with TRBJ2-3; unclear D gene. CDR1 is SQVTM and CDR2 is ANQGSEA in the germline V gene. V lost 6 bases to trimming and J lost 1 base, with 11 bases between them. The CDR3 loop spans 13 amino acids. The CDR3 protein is CSVRNLRTDTQYF. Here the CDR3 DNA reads TGCAGCGTGAGAAACCTCCGCACAGATACGCAGTATTTT.

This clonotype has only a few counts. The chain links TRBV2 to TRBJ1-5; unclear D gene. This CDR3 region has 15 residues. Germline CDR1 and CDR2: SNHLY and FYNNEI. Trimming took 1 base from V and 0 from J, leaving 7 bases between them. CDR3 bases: TGTGCCAGCAGTGAAGGTTCCAGTAGCAATCAGCCCCAGCATTTT. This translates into CASSEGSSSNQPQHF.